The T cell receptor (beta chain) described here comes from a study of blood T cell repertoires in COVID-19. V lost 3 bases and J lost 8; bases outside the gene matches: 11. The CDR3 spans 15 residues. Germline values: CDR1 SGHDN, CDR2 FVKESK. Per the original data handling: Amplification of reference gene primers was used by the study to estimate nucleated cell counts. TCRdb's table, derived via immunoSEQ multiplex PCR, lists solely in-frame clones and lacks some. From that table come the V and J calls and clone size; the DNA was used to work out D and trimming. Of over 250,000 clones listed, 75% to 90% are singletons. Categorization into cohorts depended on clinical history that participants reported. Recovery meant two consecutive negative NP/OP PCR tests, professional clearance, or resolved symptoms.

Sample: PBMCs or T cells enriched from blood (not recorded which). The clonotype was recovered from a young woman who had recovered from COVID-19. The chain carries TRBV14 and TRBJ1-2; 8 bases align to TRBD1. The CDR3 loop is CASSHRTGTARGYTF. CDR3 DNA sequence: TGTGCCAGCAGCCACCGGACAGGGACCGCTAGAGGCTACACCTTC.